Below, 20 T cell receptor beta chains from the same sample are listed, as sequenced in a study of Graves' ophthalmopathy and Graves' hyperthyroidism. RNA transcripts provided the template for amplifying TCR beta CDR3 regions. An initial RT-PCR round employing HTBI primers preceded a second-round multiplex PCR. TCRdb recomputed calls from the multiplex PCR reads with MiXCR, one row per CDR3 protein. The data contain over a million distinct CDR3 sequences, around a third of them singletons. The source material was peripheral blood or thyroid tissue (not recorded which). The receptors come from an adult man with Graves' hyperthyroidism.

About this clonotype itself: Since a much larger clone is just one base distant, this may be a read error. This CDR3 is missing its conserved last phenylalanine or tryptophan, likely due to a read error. CDR3 nucleotides: TGTGCCAGCAGTGCGGCCGGGGGGAATGGCTACACCCTC. It translates to CASSAAGGNGYTL. This chain connects TRBV12-3 or TRBV12-4 to TRBJ1-2; tentative D call: TRBD1 (5 bases). V was pared by 5 bases and J by 6 bases, with 13 bases between. This CDR3 comprises 13 residues.

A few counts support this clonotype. For the CDR3, the DNA is TGTGCCAGCAGCCAAGACCCGCTAGCGGAATACGAGCAGTACTTC. It translates to CASSQDPLAEYEQYF. The chain combines TRBV9 with TRBJ2-7; 7 nucleotides align to TRBD2. The V gene end was trimmed by 4 bases and the J gene end by 4 bases; junction bases not matched to a gene: 11. The germline CDR1 and CDR2 sequences are SGDLS and YYNGEE. The CDR3 totals 15 residues.

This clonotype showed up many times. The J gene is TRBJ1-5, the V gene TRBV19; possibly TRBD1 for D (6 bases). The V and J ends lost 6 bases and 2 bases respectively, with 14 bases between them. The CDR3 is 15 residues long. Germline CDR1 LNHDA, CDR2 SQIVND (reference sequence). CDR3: CASSQGRVGNQPQHF. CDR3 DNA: TGTGCCAGTAGCCAGGGGCGGGTAGGCAATCAGCCCCAGCATTTT.

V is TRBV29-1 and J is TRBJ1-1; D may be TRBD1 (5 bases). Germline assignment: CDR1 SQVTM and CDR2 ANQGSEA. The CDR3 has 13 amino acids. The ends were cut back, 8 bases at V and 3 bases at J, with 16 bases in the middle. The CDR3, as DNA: TGCAGCTTTTCGAGGACACTTGACACTGAAGCTTTCTTT. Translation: CSFSRTLDTEAFF.

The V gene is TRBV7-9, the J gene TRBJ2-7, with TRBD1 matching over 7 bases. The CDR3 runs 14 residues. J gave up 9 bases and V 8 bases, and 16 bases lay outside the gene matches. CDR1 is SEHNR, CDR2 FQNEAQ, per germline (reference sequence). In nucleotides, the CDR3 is TGTGCCAGCTCACCAGGGACAGCTATACGTGGGCAGTACTTC. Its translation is CASSPGTAIRGQYF.

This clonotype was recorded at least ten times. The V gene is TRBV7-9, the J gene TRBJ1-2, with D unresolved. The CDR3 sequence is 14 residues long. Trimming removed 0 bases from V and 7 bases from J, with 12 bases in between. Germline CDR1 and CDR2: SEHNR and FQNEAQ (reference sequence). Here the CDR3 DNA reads TGTGCCAGCAGCTTAGCGTCTATCAACCGTGGCTACACCTTC. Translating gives CASSLASINRGYTF.

The CDR3 is CSASPFDGDVYEQYF. CDR3 sequence (DNA): TGCAGTGCTAGCCCTTTCGACGGGGACGTGTACGAGCAGTACTTC. The chain has TRBV20-1 and TRBJ2-7, with D possibly called TRBD1 or TRBD2 (5 bases each). Germline V lookup: CDR1 DFQATT, CDR2 SNEGSKA (reference sequence). Deletions cut 3 bases from V and 4 bases from J, with 19 bases between. This CDR3 contains 15 residues.

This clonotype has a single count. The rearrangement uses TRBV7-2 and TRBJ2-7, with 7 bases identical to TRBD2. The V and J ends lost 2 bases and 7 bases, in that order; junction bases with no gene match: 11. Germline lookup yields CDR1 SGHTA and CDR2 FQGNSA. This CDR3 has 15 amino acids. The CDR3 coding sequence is TGTGCCAGCAGCTTATTGGGGGGGAACACCGGGGAGCAGTACTTC. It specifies CASSLLGGNTGEQYF. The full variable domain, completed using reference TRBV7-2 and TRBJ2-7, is GAGVSQSPSNKVTEKGKDVELRCDPISGHTALYWYRQSLGQGLEFLIYFQGNSAPDKSGLPSDRFSAERTGGSVSTLTIQRTQQEDSAVYLCASSLLGGNTGEQYFGPGTRLTVT.

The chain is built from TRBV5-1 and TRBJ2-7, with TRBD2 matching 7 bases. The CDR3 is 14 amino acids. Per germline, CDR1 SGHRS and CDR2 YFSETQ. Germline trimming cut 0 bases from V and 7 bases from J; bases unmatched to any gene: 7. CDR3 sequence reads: CASSLVRGLREQYF. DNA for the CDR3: TGCGCCAGCAGCTTGGTAAGGGGACTACGGGAGCAGTACTTC.

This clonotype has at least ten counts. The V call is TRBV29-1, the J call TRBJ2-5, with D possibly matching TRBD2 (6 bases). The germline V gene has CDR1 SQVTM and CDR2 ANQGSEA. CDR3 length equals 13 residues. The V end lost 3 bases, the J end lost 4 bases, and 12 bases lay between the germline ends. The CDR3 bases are TGCAGCGTTGAGGGGCAGGGAGGAGAGACCCAGTACTTC. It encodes CSVEGQGGETQYF.

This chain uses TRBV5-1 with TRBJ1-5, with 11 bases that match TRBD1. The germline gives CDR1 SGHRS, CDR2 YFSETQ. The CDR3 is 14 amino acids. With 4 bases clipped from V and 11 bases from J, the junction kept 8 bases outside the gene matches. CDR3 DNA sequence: TGCGCCAGCAGCGGGGGGACAGGGGGAGAGACCCAGCATTTT. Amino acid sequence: CASSGGTGGETQHF.

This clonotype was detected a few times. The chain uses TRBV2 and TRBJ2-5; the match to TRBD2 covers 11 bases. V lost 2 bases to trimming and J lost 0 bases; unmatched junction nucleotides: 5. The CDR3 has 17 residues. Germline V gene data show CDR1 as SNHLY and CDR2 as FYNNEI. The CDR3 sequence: CASSELAGGTYQETQYF. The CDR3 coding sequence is TGTGCCAGCAGTGAACTAGCGGGAGGAACCTACCAAGAGACCCAGTACTTC. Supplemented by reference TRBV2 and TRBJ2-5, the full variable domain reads EPEVTQTPSHQVTQMGQEVILRCVPISNHLYFYWYRQILGQKVEFLVSFYNNEISEKSEIFDDQFSVERPDGSNFTLKIRSTKLEDSAMYFCASSELAGGTYQETQYFGPGTRLLVL.

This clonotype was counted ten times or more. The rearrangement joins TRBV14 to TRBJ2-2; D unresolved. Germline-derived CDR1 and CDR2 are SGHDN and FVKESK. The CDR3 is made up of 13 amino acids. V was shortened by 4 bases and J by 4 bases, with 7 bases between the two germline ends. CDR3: CASSRDITGELFF. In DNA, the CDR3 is TGTGCCAGCAGCCGAGACATCACCGGGGAGCTGTTTTTT. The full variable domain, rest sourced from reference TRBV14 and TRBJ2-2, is EAGVTQFPSHSVIEKGQTVTLRCDPISGHDNLYWYRRVMGKEIKFLLHFVKESKQDESGMPNNRFLAERTGGTYSTLKVQPAELEDSGVYFCASSRDITGELFFGEGSRLTVL.

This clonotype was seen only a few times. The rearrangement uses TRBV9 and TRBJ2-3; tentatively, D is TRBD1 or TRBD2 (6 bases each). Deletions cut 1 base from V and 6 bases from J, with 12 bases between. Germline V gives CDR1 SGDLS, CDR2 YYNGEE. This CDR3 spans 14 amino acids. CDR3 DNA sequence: TGTGCCAGCAGCGTATGGGGGGCGCAGGATACGCAGTATTTT. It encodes CASSVWGAQDTQYF.

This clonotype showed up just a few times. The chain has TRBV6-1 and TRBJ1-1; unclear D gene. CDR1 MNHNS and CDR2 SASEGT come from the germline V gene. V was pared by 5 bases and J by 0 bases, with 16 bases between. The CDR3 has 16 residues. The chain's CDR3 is CASSYSTIAMNTEAFF. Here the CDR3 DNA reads TGTGCCAGCAGTTACTCGACGATAGCCATGAACACTGAAGCTTTCTTT.

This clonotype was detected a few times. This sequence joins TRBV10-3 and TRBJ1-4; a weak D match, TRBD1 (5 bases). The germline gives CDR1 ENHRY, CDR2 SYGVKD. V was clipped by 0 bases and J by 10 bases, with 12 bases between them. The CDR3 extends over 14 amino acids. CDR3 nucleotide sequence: TGTGCCATCAGTGAGTCGGCCGGGGCAGGAAAACTGTTTTTT. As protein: CAISESAGAGKLFF.

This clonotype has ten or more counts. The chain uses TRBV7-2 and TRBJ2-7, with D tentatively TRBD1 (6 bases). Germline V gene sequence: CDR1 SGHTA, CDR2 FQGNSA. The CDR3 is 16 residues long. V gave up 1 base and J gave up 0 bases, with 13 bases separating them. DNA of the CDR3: TGTGCCAGCAGCTTAGGATCAGGGACATCCTCCTACGAGCAGTACTTC. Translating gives CASSLGSGTSSYEQYF.

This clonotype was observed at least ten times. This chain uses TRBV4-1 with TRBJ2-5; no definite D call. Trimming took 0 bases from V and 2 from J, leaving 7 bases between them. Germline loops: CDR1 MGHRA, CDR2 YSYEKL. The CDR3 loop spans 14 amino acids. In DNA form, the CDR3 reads TGCGCCAGCAGCCAAGAAGAACTTCAAGAGACCCAGTACTTC. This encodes CASSQEELQETQYF.

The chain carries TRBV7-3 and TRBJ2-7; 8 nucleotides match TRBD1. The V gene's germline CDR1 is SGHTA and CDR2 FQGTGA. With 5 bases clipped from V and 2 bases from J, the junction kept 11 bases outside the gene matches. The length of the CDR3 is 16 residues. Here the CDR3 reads CASSQGALWGTYEQYF. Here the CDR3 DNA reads TGTGCCAGCAGCCAGGGGGCGTTGTGGGGAACCTACGAGCAGTACTTC. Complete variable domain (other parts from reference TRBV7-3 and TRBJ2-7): GAGVSQTPSNKVTEKGKYVELRCDPISGHTALYWYRQSLGQGPEFLIYFQGTGAADDSGLPNDRFFAVRPEGSVSTLKIQRTERGDSAVYLCASSQGALWGTYEQYFGPGTRLTVT.

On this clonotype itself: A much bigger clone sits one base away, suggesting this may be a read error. CDR3 amino acids: CASSLRDTYQLQHF. The CDR3 coding sequence is TGTGCCAGCAGCCTCCGGGACACCTATCAGCTCCAGCATTTT. The chain employs TRBV7-8 and TRBJ1-5, with D possibly being TRBD1 (6 bases). Germline values: CDR1 SGHVS, CDR2 FQNEAQ. This CDR3 spans 14 amino acids.